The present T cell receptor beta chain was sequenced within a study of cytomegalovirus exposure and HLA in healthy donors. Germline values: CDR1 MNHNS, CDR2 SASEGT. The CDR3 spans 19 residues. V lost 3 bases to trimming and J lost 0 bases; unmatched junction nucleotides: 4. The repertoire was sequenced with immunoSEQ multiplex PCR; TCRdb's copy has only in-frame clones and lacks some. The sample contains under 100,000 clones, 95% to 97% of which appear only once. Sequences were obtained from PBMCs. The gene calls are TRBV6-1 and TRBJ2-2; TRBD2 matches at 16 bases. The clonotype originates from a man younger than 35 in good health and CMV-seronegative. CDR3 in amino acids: CASSDGTSGRVPNTGELFF. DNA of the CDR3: TGTGCCAGCAGTGATGGGACTAGCGGGAGGGTCCCGAACACCGGGGAGCTGTTTTTT.